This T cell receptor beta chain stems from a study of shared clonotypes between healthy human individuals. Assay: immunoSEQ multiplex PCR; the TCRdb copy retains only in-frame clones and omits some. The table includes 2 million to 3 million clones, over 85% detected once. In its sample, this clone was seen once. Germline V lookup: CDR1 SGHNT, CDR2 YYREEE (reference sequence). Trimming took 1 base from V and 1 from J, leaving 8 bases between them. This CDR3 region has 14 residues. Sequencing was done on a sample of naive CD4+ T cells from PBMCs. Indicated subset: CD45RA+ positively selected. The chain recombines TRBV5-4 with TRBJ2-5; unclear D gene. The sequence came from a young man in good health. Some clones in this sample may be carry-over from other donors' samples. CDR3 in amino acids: CASSLSQSQETQYF. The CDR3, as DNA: TGTGCCAGCAGCTTGAGTCAGAGCCAAGAGACCCAGTACTTC.